This TCR beta chain emerged from a study of technical replicates of blood from a few donors. Data came from immunoSEQ multiplex PCR; TCRdb stores just in-frame clones and leaves some out. Of roughly 81,000 clones in the sample, 80% to 90% were seen once. The CDR3 consists of 13 residues. The V and J ends lost 2 bases and 7 bases, in that order; junction bases with no gene match: 2. Germline CDR1 SEHNR, CDR2 FQNEAQ (reference sequence). The TCR originated in a human donor in good health. Some clones in this sample may be carry-over from other donors' samples. Sequenced input: PBMCs. The chain carries TRBV7-9 and TRBJ2-1, with 7 bases lining up with TRBD1. CDR3 loop: CASSLKGANEQFF. In DNA form, the CDR3 reads TGTGCCAGCAGCTTAAAGGGGGCAAATGAGCAGTTCTTC.